This passage covers 24 T cell receptor beta chains from one sample sequenced in a study of cytomegalovirus exposure and HLA in healthy donors. The PCR ran on 60 Vbeta and 13 Jbeta primers. The protocol was immunoSEQ multiplex PCR, while the TCRdb copy is restricted to in-frame clones and leaves out a portion. The top ten hold about 6% of the sample, which has about 110,000 clones, more than 65% seen once. The sequenced sample consisted of PBMCs. These receptors originate from a woman aged 45-65 years in good health and CMV-seropositive.

The chain is built from TRBV30 and TRBJ1-1, with unresolved D. Germline CDR1 is GTSNPN and CDR2 is SVGIG (reference sequence). CDR3 length: 13 residues. V was shortened by 4 bases and J by 0 bases, with 9 bases between the two germline ends. As DNA, the CDR3 is TGTGCCTGGAAGCCGGGTCTGAACACTGAAGCTTTCTTT. This translates into CAWKPGLNTEAFF.

The chain is built from TRBV5-6 and TRBJ1-6; perhaps TRBD1 as D (5 bases). Germline V gene lookup returns CDR1 SGHDT and CDR2 YYEEEE. This CDR3 spans 15 amino acids. V lost 3 bases, J lost 2 bases, and 9 bases lay in between. The CDR3 region is CASSSGQTYNSPLHF. CDR3 DNA: TGTGCCAGCAGCTCCGGACAAACCTATAATTCACCCCTCCACTTT.

This clone was recorded only once. The V and J genes are TRBV2 and TRBJ2-5; 7 bases are a match to TRBD2. The J call is in doubt because the DNA end fits TRBJ2-7 better. Germline V CDR1 and CDR2: SNHLY, FYNNEI. The length of the CDR3 is 12 residues. The CDR3 is CASSWGGNEQYF. The CDR3 DNA sequence: TGTGCCAGCAGCTGGGGGGGAAACGAGCAGTACTTC.

The V call is TRBV7-6, the J call TRBJ2-5; 10 bases fit TRBD2. This CDR3 comprises 16 residues. Germline lookup yields CDR1 SGHVS and CDR2 FNYEAQ. Trimming at V came to 1 base and at J to 5 bases, leaving 7 bases not matched to a gene. The CDR3 region has the DNA TGTGCCAGCAGCTTAGGGGAACTAGCGGGGTATGAGACCCAGTACTTC. It specifies CASSLGELAGYETQYF.

This rearrangement joins TRBV5-1 to TRBJ2-7, with 7 bases fitting TRBD1. Germline CDR1 is SGHRS and CDR2 is YFSETQ. This CDR3 has 17 residues. V was pared by 3 bases and J by 1 base, with 13 bases of the junction left unmatched. The CDR3 region is CASSSRDSGPISYEQYF. In nucleotides, the CDR3 is TGCGCCAGCAGCTCCCGGGACAGCGGACCTATTTCCTACGAGCAGTACTTC.

The chain combines TRBV28 with TRBJ1-1, with TRBD1 identical over 9 bases. Germline V lookup: CDR1 MDHEN, CDR2 SYDVKM. The V and J ends lost 2 bases and 8 bases, in that order; junction bases with no gene match: 9. The CDR3 is 15 amino acids. CDR3 sequence reads: CASSLPTGGTWEAFF. CDR3 in DNA: TGTGCCAGCAGTTTACCTACAGGGGGCACCTGGGAAGCTTTCTTT.

This clone was observed a handful of times. The V call is TRBV28, the J call TRBJ1-2; 10 bases map to TRBD1. This CDR3 has 14 amino acids. The germline CDR1 and CDR2 sequences are MDHEN and SYDVKM. V was pared by 6 bases and J by 3 bases, with 4 bases of the junction left unmatched. The CDR3, as DNA: TGTGCCAGCAGCTCCGGGACAGGGGACTATGGCTACACCTTC. Residues: CASSSGTGDYGYTF.

The chain links TRBV5-6 to TRBJ1-2, with D tentatively TRBD1 (6 bases). Germline V gene data show CDR1 as SGHDT and CDR2 as YYEEEE. The CDR3 is 13 amino acids. The V end lost 0 bases, the J end lost 6 bases, and 9 bases lay between the germline ends. The CDR3 DNA sequence: TGTGCCAGCAGCTTGGGTCAGGGGCATGGCTACACCTTC. It specifies CASSLGQGHGYTF.

The chain is built from TRBV25-1 and TRBJ2-1; 7 bases are a match to TRBD2. V gave up 3 bases and J gave up 0 bases; unmatched junction bases: 5. The V gene's germline CDR1 is MGHDK and CDR2 SYGVNS. The CDR3 is 16 residues long. CDR3 sequence (DNA): TGTGCCAGCAGTGACCCGGGGGGAAGCTCCTACAATGAGCAGTTCTTC. Translation: CASSDPGGSSYNEQFF.

This clone came up once. DNA for the CDR3: TGTGCCAGCAGTCCTCTGGCGGGGGGGCGGAATGAGCAGTTCTTC. It yields the protein CASSPLAGGRNEQFF. The chain links TRBV6-6 to TRBJ2-1; 9 bases fit TRBD2. Germline V gene lookup returns CDR1 MNHNY and CDR2 SVGAGI (reference sequence). Trimming at V came to 5 bases and at J to 7 bases, leaving 9 bases not matched to a gene. CDR3 length equals 15 residues.

This clone was observed a few times. This chain uses TRBV18 with TRBJ2-5; weak D call: TRBD2 (5 bases). The CDR3 extends over 14 amino acids. Trimming cost V 3 bases and J 5 bases, with 13 bases left between them. Germline CDR1 is KGHSH and CDR2 is LQKENI. The CDR3 region has the DNA TGTGCCAGCTCACCCCGCGGGTTCGGTGAGACCCAGTACTTC. The encoded protein is CASSPRGFGETQYF. Full variable domain (rest looked up from reference TRBV18 and TRBJ2-5): NAGVMQNPRHLVRRRGQEARLRCSPMKGHSHVYWYRQLPEEGLKFMVYLQKENIIDESGMPKERFSAEFPKEGPSILRIQQVVRGDSAAYFCASSPRGFGETQYFGPGTRLLVL.

This sequence joins TRBV10-2 and TRBJ2-7; D possibly corresponds to TRBD1 (6 bases). The CDR3 is 14 amino acids. V was cut by 2 bases and J by 2 bases, with 10 bases left in between. CDR1 and CDR2 (germline): WSHSY, SAAADI. CDR3 protein: CASSETGRPYEQYF. In nucleotides, the CDR3 is TGCGCCAGCAGTGAGACAGGGAGACCCTACGAGCAGTACTTC.

The J gene is TRBJ2-7, the V gene TRBV15; 8 bases match TRBD2. J was trimmed by 0 bases and V by 2 bases; bases with no gene match: 9. CDR1 LNHNV and CDR2 YYDKDF come from the germline V gene (reference sequence). CDR3 length equals 17 residues. The CDR3 sequence: CATSRIGLALSSYEQYF. CDR3 nucleotides: TGTGCCACCAGCAGAATAGGACTAGCACTTAGCTCCTACGAGCAGTACTTC. Drawing the rest from reference TRBV15 and TRBJ2-7, the complete variable domain is DAMVIQNPRYQVTQFGKPVTLSCSQTLNHNVMYWYQQKSSQAPKLLFHYYDKDFNNEADTPDNFQSRRPNTSFCFLDIRSPGLGDTAMYLCATSRIGLALSSYEQYFGPGTRLTVT.

This clone was picked up one time. The genes are TRBV11-2 and TRBJ1-3; no clear D gene. The V gene's germline CDR1 is SGHAT and CDR2 FQNNGV. The CDR3 contains 16 residues. The V end lost 4 bases, the J end lost 0 bases, and 13 bases lay between the germline ends. Written as DNA, the CDR3 is TGTGCCAGCAGCTCGCCCTTGGCTCCCTCTGGAAACACCATATATTTT. It is translated as CASSSPLAPSGNTIYF.

The chain uses TRBV28 and TRBJ2-5, with D maybe TRBD1 (5 bases). The DNA end is more similar to TRBJ2-7, so the J call may be wrong. The germline V gene encodes CDR1 MDHEN and CDR2 SYDVKM. This CDR3 contains 14 residues. The CDR3 reads CASTLGQSLYEQYF. The CDR3 region has the DNA TGTGCCAGCACCCTGGGGCAGAGCCTCTACGAGCAGTACTTC.

This clone occurred a few times. The chain links TRBV6-6 to TRBJ2-1; 7 bases align to TRBD1. CDR3 length: 13 amino acids. With 5 bases clipped from V and 9 bases from J, the junction kept 7 bases outside the gene matches. Germline V gene lookup returns CDR1 MNHNY and CDR2 SVGAGI (reference sequence). CDR3 coding DNA: TGTGCCAGCAGTACTGACAGGGAGATTGAGCAGTTCTTC. It codes for CASSTDREIEQFF.

A few counts support this clone. The chain carries TRBV2 and TRBJ2-2; D not resolved. The V end lost 4 bases, the J end lost 1 base, and 13 bases lay between the germline ends. CDR1 and CDR2 (germline): SNHLY, FYNNEI. The CDR3 covers 16 residues. The CDR3 sequence is CASSVIRLRNTGELFF. The CDR3 DNA reads as TGTGCCAGCAGTGTCATCAGGCTACGGAACACCGGGGAGCTGTTTTTT.

This sequence joins TRBV7-2 and TRBJ1-5; 9 bases align to TRBD1. The J segment lost 0 bases and the V segment lost 5 bases, leaving 14 bases of the junction unmatched. CDR1 is SGHTA, CDR2 FQGNSA, per germline. This CDR3 spans 19 amino acids. The CDR3 nucleotides read TGTGCCAGCAGCCCACCTCCGGGACAGGGTCCCTATAGCAATCAGCCCCAGCATTTT. Its protein product is CASSPPPGQGPYSNQPQHF.

The V and J genes are TRBV5-1 and TRBJ2-7; 7 bases map to TRBD1. The CDR3 covers 16 residues. Germline lookup yields CDR1 SGHRS and CDR2 YFSETQ. J lost 0 bases, V lost 0 bases, and 6 bases had no gene match. CDR3 coding DNA: TGCGCCAGCAGCTTGGTGCGACAGGGTAACTCCTACGAGCAGTACTTC. Amino acid sequence: CASSLVRQGNSYEQYF.

This sequence joins TRBV27 and TRBJ1-2; 7 bases agree with TRBD1. After removal of 5 bases from V and 2 bases from J, the junction contained 2 bases not matched to a gene. The CDR3 runs to 13 residues. Germline CDR1 MNHEY, CDR2 SMNVEV (reference sequence). The chain's CDR3 is CASSPTGNYGYTF. DNA for the CDR3: TGTGCCAGCAGTCCGACAGGGAACTATGGCTACACCTTC.

This chain links TRBV5-1 with TRBJ1-2, with TRBD1 as a possible D gene (5 bases). Germline assignment: CDR1 SGHRS and CDR2 YFSETQ. The CDR3 runs 14 residues. The germline V and J ends were trimmed by 0 bases and 6 bases, with 12 bases remaining between them. The CDR3 DNA reads TGCGCCAGCAGCTTGGGATTGCCAGGGAATGGCTACACCTTC. Amino acid sequence: CASSLGLPGNGYTF.

The chain carries TRBV7-2 and TRBJ1-4, with D uncertain. Per the germline V gene, CDR1 is SGHTA and CDR2 is FQGNSA. There are 14 residues in the CDR3. V lost 1 base and J lost 7, with 10 bases in between. CDR3 DNA: TGTGCCAGCAGCTTAGGGCGGGATCCTGAAAAACTGTTTTTT. Its protein is CASSLGRDPEKLFF.

V gene TRBV7-3 combines with J gene TRBJ1-2, with 10 positions matching TRBD1. Trimming removed 0 bases from V and 7 bases from J; junction bases left unmatched: 5. Germline V gene data show CDR1 as SGHTA and CDR2 as FQGTGA. The CDR3 contains 15 residues. In DNA form, the CDR3 reads TGTGCCAGCAGCTTAACTGGGACAGGGGTTGGTGGCTACACCTTC. Its translation is CASSLTGTGVGGYTF.

The chain couples TRBV6-5 to TRBJ1-6; 7 nucleotides align to TRBD1. The CDR3 consists of 16 residues. V was clipped by 4 bases and J by 6 bases; unmatched bases: 9. Germline CDR1 is MNHEY and CDR2 is SVGAGI. CDR3 region: CASSLTGTASNSPLHF. The CDR3 DNA reads TGTGCCAGCAGTTTGACCGGGACAGCTTCTAATTCACCCCTCCACTTT.